This T cell receptor (beta chain) was obtained from a study of cytomegalovirus exposure and HLA in healthy donors. Study-wide results and caveats: Highly shared variants forming one cluster were likely a sequencing artifact. Roughly uniform sequencing depth across donors was assumed, possibly incorrectly. In a later analysis, HLA-associated beta chains showed higher expansion and lower generation probabilities than comparable chains.

Though probably carrying unrecorded immune exposures, donors were nominally healthy at sampling. Amplification used 60 Vbeta primers and 13 Jbeta primers. Here immunoSEQ multiplex PCR was the method, and the copy in TCRdb shows in-frame clones only, minus some. The sample includes 150,000 to 200,000 clones, approximately 70% of them seen just once. To note about this clone: As yet, its antigen is unknown.

The CDR3 is 14 residues long. V was shortened by 1 base and J by 7 bases, with 13 bases between the two germline ends. CDR1 MGHRA and CDR2 YSYEKL come from the germline V gene. The origin of this receptor is a woman aged 25 to 45 in good health and CMV-seronegative. What was sequenced was PBMCs. The gene calls are TRBV4-1 and TRBJ1-2, with a weak D call TRBD1 (5 bases). The chain's CDR3 is CASSQVGGRIGYTF. CDR3 coding DNA: TGCGCCAGCAGCCAAGTTGGGGGGAGGATTGGCTACACCTTC.